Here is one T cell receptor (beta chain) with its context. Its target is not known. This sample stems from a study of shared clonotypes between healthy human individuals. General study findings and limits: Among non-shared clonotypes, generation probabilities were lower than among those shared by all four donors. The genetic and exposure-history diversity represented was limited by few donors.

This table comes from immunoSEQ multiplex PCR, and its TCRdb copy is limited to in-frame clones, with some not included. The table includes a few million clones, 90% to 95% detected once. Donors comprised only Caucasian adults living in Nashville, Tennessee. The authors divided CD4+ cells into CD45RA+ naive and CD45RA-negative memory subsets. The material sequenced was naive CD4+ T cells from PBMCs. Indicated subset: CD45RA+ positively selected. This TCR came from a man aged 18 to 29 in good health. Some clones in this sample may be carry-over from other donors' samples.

CDR3 sequence (DNA): TGTGCCAGCAGGGACAGGGTCACCTACAATGAGCAGTTCTTC. Translation gives CASRDRVTYNEQFF. The rearrangement joins TRBV25-1 to TRBJ2-1, with 8 nucleotides matching TRBD1. The CDR3 totals 14 residues. The germline CDR1 and CDR2 sequences are MGHDK and SYGVNS. V shed 6 bases, J shed 2 bases, and the junction held 3 bases outside the gene matches. Combining the CDR3 with reference TRBV25-1 and TRBJ2-1 gives the whole variable domain EADIYQTPRYLVIGTGKKITLECSQTMGHDKMYWYQQDPGMELHLIHYSYGVNSTEKGDLSSESTVSRIRTEHFPLTLESARPSHTSQYLCASRDRVTYNEQFFGPGTRLTVL.